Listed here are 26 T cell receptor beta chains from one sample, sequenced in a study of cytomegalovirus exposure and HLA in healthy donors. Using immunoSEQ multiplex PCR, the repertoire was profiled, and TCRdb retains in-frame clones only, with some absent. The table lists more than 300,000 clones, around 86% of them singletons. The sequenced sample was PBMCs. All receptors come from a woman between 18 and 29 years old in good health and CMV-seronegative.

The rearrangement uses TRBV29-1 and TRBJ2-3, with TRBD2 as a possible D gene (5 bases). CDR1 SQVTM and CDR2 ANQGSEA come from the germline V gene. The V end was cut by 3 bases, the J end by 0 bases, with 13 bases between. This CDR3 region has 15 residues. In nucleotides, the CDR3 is TGCAGCGTTGATGCGGGTGTGGGGAGCACAGATACGCAGTATTTT. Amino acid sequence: CSVDAGVGSTDTQYF.

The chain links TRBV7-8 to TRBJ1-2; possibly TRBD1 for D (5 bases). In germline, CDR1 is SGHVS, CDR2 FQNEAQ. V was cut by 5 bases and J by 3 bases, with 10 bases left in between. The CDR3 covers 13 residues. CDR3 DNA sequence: TGTGCCAGCAGCCTGGGGCAGTACTATGGCTACACCTTC. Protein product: CASSLGQYYGYTF.

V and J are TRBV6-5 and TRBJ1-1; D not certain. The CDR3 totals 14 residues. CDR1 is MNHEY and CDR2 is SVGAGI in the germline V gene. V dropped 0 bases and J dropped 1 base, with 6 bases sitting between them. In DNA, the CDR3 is TGTGCCAGCAGTTACTCCTCCCCGAACACTGAAGCTTTCTTT. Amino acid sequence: CASSYSSPNTEAFF.

Here the CDR3 reads CASSEASGGASNHNEQFF. The CDR3 DNA is TGTGCCAGCAGTGAAGCTAGCGGGGGGGCCTCTAATCACAATGAGCAGTTCTTC. The chain carries TRBV2 and TRBJ2-1; the match to TRBD2 covers 11 bases. Trimming at V came to 0 bases and at J to 5 bases, leaving 9 bases not matched to a gene. Germline lookup yields CDR1 SNHLY and CDR2 FYNNEI. The CDR3 runs to 18 residues.

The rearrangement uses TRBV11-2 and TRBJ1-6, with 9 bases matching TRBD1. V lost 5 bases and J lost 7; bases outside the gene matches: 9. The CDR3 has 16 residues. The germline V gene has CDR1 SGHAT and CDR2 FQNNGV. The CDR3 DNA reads TGTGCCAGCAGCGCATCGGGGACAGGGTACAATTCACCCCTCCACTTT. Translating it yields CASSASGTGYNSPLHF. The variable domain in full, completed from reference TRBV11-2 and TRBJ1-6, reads EAGVAQSPRYKIIEKRQSVAFWCNPISGHATLYWYQQILGQGPKLLIQFQNNGVVDDSQLPKDRFSAERLKGVDSTLKIQPAKLEDSAVYLCASSASGTGYNSPLHFGNGTRLTVT.

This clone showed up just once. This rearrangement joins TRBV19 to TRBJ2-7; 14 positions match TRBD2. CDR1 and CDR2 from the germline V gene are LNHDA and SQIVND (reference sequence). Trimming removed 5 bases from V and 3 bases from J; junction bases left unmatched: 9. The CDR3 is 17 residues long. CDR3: CASSPTSGRAKDYEQYF. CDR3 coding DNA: TGTGCCAGTAGTCCGACTAGCGGGAGGGCCAAGGACTACGAGCAGTACTTC.

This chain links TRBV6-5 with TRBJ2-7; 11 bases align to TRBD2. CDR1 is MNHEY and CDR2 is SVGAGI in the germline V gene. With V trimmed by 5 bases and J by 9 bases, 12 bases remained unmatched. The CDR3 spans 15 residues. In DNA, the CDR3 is TGTGCCAGCAGTCCCCGGACTAGCGGGTACCCCGGGCAGTACTTC. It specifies CASSPRTSGYPGQYF.

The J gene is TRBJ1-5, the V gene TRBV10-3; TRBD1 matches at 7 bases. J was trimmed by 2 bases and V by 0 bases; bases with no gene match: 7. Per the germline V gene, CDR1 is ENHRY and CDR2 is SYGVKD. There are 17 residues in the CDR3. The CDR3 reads CAISESTGPRGNQPQHF. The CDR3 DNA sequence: TGTGCCATCAGTGAGTCGACAGGGCCCAGGGGCAATCAGCCCCAGCATTTT.

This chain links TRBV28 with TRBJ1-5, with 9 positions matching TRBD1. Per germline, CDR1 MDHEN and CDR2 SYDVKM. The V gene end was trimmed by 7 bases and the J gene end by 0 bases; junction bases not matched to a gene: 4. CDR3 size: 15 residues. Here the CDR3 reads CASNGDRVSNQPQHF. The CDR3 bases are TGTGCCAGCAACGGGGACAGGGTTAGCAATCAGCCCCAGCATTTT.

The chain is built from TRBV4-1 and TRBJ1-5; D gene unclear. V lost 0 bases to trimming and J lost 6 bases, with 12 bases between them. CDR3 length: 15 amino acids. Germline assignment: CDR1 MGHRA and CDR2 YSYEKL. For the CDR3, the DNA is TGCGCCAGCAGCCAAGATAGCGGGGTTGGTCAGCCCCAGCATTTT. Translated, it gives CASSQDSGVGQPQHF.

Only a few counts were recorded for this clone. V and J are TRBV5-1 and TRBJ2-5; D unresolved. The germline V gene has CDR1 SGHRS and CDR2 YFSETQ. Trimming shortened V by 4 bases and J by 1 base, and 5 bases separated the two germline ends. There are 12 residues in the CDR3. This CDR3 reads CASSRLQETQYF. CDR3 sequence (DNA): TGCGCCAGCAGCCGTCTCCAAGAGACCCAGTACTTC.

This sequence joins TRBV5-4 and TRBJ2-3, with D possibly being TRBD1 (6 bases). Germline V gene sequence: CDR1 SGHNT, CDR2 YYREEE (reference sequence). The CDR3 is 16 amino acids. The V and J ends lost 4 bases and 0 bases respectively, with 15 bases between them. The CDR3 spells CASSRRDTTSTDTQYF. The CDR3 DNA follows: TGTGCCAGCAGCCGCCGGGACACCACTAGCACAGATACGCAGTATTTT.

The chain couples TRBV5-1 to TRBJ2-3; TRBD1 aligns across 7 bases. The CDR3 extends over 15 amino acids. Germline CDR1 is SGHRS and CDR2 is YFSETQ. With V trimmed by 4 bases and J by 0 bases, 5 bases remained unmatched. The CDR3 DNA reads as TGCGCCAGCAGCCCATGGACAGGTAGCACAGATACGCAGTATTTT. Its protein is CASSPWTGSTDTQYF. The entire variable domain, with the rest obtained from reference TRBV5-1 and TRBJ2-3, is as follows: KAGVTQTPRYLIKTRGQQVTLSCSPISGHRSVSWYQQTPGQGLQFLFEYFSETQRNKGNFPGRFSGRQFSNSRSEMNVSTLELGDSALYLCASSPWTGSTDTQYFGPGTRLTVL.

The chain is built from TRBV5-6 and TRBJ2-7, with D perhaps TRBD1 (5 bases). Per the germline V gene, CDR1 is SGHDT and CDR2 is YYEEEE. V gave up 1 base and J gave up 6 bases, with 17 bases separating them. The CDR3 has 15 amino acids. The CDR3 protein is CASSLKGEAQGEQYF. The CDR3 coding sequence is TGTGCCAGCAGCTTGAAAGGGGAAGCCCAGGGCGAGCAGTACTTC.

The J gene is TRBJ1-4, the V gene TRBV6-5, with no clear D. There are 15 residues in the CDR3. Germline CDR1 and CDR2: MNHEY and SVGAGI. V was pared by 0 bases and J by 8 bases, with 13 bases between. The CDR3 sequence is CASSYSIGSKEKLFF. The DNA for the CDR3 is TGTGCCAGCAGTTACTCGATTGGTAGTAAGGAAAAACTGTTTTTT.

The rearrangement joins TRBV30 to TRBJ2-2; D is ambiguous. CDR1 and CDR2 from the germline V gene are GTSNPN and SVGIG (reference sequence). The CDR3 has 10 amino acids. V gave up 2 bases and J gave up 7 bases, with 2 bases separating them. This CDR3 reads CAWSYGELFF. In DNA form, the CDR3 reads TGTGCCTGGAGTTACGGGGAGCTGTTTTTT.

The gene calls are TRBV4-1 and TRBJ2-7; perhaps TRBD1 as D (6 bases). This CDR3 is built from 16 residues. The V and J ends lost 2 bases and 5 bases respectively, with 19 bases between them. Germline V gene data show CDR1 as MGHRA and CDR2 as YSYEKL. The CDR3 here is CASSQIWNRERDEQYF. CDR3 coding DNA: TGCGCCAGCAGCCAAATCTGGAACAGGGAAAGGGACGAGCAGTACTTC.

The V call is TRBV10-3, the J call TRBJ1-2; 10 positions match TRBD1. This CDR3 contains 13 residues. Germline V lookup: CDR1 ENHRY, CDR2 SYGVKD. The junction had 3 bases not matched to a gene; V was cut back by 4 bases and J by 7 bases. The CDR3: CAISGRDRGGYTF. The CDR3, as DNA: TGTGCCATCAGTGGCCGGGACAGGGGTGGCTACACCTTC.

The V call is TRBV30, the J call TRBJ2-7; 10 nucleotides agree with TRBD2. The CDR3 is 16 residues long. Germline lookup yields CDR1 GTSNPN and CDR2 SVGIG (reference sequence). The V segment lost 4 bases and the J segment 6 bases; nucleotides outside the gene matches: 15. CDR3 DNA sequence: TGTGCCTGGAACTCCCCTGCGGCTAGCGGGAGCGGCGAGCAGTACTTC. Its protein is CAWNSPAASGSGEQYF.

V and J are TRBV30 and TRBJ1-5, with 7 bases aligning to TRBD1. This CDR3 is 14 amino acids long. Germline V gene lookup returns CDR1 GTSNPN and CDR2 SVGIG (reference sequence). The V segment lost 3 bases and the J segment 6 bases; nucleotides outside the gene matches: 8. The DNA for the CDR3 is TGTGCCTGGAGCGCGGGACAGCTACCTCAGCCCCAGCATTTT. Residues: CAWSAGQLPQPQHF.

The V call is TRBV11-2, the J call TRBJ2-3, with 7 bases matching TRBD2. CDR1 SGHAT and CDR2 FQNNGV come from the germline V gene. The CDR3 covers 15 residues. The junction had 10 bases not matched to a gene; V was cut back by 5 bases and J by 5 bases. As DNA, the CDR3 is TGTGCCAGCAGCACTACTAGCGCCCGAGGAGATACGCAGTATTTT. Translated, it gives CASSTTSARGDTQYF. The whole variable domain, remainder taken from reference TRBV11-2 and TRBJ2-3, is EAGVAQSPRYKIIEKRQSVAFWCNPISGHATLYWYQQILGQGPKLLIQFQNNGVVDDSQLPKDRFSAERLKGVDSTLKIQPAKLEDSAVYLCASSTTSARGDTQYFGPGTRLTVL.

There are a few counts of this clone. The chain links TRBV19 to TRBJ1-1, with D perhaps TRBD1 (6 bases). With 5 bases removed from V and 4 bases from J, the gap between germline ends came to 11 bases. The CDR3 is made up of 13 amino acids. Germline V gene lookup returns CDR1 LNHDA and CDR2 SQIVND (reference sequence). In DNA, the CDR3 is TGTGCCAGTAGTCCAGGGGAGAGCACTGAAGCTTTCTTT. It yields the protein CASSPGESTEAFF.

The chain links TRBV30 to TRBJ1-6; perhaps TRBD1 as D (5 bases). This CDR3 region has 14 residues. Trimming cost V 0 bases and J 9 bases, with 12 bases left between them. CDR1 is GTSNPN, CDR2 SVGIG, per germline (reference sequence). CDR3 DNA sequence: TGTGCCTGGAGTGTCGGGCAGGGAGGTTCACCCCTCCACTTT. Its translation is CAWSVGQGGSPLHF.

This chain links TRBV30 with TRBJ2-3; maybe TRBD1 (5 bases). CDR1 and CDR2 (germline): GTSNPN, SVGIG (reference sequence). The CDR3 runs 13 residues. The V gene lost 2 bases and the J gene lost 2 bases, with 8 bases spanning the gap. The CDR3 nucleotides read TGTGCCTGGAGTTCGGACACCACAGATACGCAGTATTTT. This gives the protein CAWSSDTTDTQYF.

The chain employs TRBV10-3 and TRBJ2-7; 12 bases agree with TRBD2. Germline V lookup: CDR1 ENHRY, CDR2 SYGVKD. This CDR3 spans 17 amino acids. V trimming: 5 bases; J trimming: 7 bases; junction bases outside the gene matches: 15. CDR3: CAISPRERTSGVREQYF. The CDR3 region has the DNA TGTGCCATCAGTCCCAGGGAGAGGACTAGCGGGGTCCGAGAGCAGTACTTC.

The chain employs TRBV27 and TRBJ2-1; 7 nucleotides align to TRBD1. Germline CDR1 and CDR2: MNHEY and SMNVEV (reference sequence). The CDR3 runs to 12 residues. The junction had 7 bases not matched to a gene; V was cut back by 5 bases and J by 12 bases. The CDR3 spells CASSRTGRGQFF. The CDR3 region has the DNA TGTGCCAGCAGTAGGACAGGAAGGGGGCAGTTCTTC.